Each of the 9 T cell receptor beta chains below was sequenced from the same sample in a study of T cell repertoires in cytomegalovirus infection. In TCRdb, the reads were re-called with MiXCR into one record per CDR3 protein. The sample consists of 600,000 to 700,000 distinct CDR3 sequences, 30% to 40% of them appearing once. The antigens these receptors bind are not known. The sample in question was cultured PBMCs, obtained from culture after CMV antigen stimulation. The receptor set was obtained from a human donor in good health (CMV status not recorded). Some clones in this sample may be carry-over from other donors' samples.

This rearrangement joins TRBV7-2 to TRBJ2-7; D not certain. CDR1 is SGHTA, CDR2 FQGNSA, per germline. This CDR3 comprises 15 residues. Trimming left V 2 bases short and J 6 bases short, with 17 bases between. The CDR3 DNA is TGTGCCAGCAGCTTAAATCTTAGAGGAGAAGGCGAGCAGTACTTC. Translated: CASSLNLRGEGEQYF. The full variable domain, its missing parts supplied by reference TRBV7-2 and TRBJ2-7, is GAGVSQSPSNKVTEKGKDVELRCDPISGHTALYWYRQSLGQGLEFLIYFQGNSAPDKSGLPSDRFSAERTGGSVSTLTIQRTQQEDSAVYLCASSLNLRGEGEQYFGPGTRLTVT.

V usage is TRBV4-1 and J usage is TRBJ2-3; D may match TRBD1 or TRBD2 (5 bases each). Deletions cut 4 bases from V and 0 bases from J, with 14 bases between. Germline CDR1 is MGHRA and CDR2 is YSYEKL. The CDR3 totals 16 residues. CDR3 coding DNA: TGCGCCAGCAGCCCCGGGACGGCTCCTAGCACAGATACGCAGTATTTT. Its translation is CASSPGTAPSTDTQYF.

The chain links TRBV6-6 to TRBJ1-2; D is undetermined. The germline V and J ends were trimmed by 5 bases and 9 bases, with 16 bases remaining between them. The germline CDR1 and CDR2 sequences are MNHNY and SVGAGI (reference sequence). This CDR3 region has 13 residues. The CDR3 coding sequence is TGTGCCAGCAGTCAAGGACGGGGATATAGCTACACCTTC. Protein: CASSQGRGYSYTF.

The chain links TRBV19 to TRBJ2-3; weak D call: TRBD2 (6 bases). V was shortened by 4 bases and J by 3 bases, with 14 bases between the two germline ends. The CDR3 covers 15 residues. Germline assignment: CDR1 LNHDA and CDR2 SQIVND (reference sequence). As DNA, the CDR3 is TGTGCCAGTAGTACACGGGGGATTTGGACAGATACGCAGTATTTT. The encoded protein is CASSTRGIWTDTQYF.

The chain couples TRBV5-4 to TRBJ1-1; 9 nucleotides agree with TRBD1. This CDR3 spans 15 amino acids. Germline V gives CDR1 SGHNT, CDR2 YYREEE (reference sequence). The V segment lost 3 bases and the J segment 7 bases; nucleotides outside the gene matches: 10. The CDR3 sequence is CASSYPTGGIGEAFF. DNA for the CDR3: TGTGCCAGCAGCTACCCCACAGGGGGCATCGGTGAAGCTTTCTTT.

This clonotype was detected a few times. The rearrangement links TRBV12-3 or TRBV12-4 to TRBJ1-5; maybe TRBD1 (6 bases). CDR3 length equals 18 residues. V was cut by 2 bases and J by 0 bases, with 17 bases left in between. The CDR3 spells CASSLSGGQVYSNQPQHF. In DNA form, the CDR3 reads TGTGCCAGCAGTTTATCCGGGGGCCAAGTTTATAGCAATCAGCCCCAGCATTTT.

This clonotype was found a few times. This rearrangement joins TRBV6-1 to TRBJ2-5, with D hard to call. This CDR3 spans 12 amino acids. Trimming took 1 base from V and 5 from J, leaving 5 bases between them. Germline CDR1 MNHNS, CDR2 SASEGT. The CDR3 reads CASSEEWETQYF. The CDR3 DNA is TGTGCCAGCAGTGAAGAGTGGGAGACCCAGTACTTC.

The rearrangement joins TRBV2 to TRBJ1-5; D not resolved. Germline assignment: CDR1 SNHLY and CDR2 FYNNEI. Trimming removed 3 bases at V and 4 bases at J, with 10 bases between. The CDR3 covers 14 residues. CDR3 bases: TGTGCCAGCAGTGATTTAAACCCAAATCAGCCCCAGCATTTT. Translation: CASSDLNPNQPQHF. The full variable domain, rest sourced from reference TRBV2 and TRBJ1-5, is EPEVTQTPSHQVTQMGQEVILRCVPISNHLYFYWYRQILGQKVEFLVSFYNNEISEKSEIFDDQFSVERPDGSNFTLKIRSTKLEDSAMYFCASSDLNPNQPQHFGDGTRLSIL.

V is TRBV18 and J is TRBJ2-3; 13 nucleotides match TRBD2. The CDR3 is 17 residues long. V lost 2 bases and J lost 5; bases outside the gene matches: 7. Per germline, CDR1 KGHSH and CDR2 LQKENI. For the CDR3, the DNA is TGTGCCAGCTCACCAGCGACTAGCGGGGGGACGGGAGATACGCAGTATTTT. Translating gives CASSPATSGGTGDTQYF.